In its sample, the clone carrying this TCR beta chain was seen a few times. Its target is not known. Other nucleotide sequences from this sample produce the same CDR3. The sample belongs to a study of beta chain features in type 1 diabetes. Regarding the study as a whole: VDJ junctions in type 1 diabetes patients carried more deletions and fewer insertions. A closer apparent resemblance between naive, central memory and Treg TCRB repertoires was seen in patients than in healthy donors.

CD4+ cells of the naive, central memory, regulatory and stem cell-like memory types were sorted via CD45RO/CCR7/CD25/CD127/CD95/CD27. V lost 2 bases to trimming and J lost 2 bases, with 6 bases between them. The CDR3 extends over 13 amino acids. Germline assignment: CDR1 KGHSH and CDR2 LQKENI. Reverse transcription of all isolated RNA meant that expressed TCRB transcripts were sequenced. Assay: immunoSEQ multiplex PCR; the TCRdb copy retains only in-frame clones and omits some. The sample lists roughly 450,000 clones, roughly 11% occurring once. This chain uses TRBV18 with TRBJ2-5; D possibly corresponds to TRBD2 (5 bases). The clonotype was recovered from a young woman in good health. The sample was naive CD4+ T cells from blood. The CDR3: CASSPGGQETQYF. In nucleotides, the CDR3 is TGTGCCAGCTCACCAGGCGGGCAAGAGACCCAGTACTTC. The full variable domain, in which reference TRBV18 and TRBJ2-5 provide the parts outside the CDR3, is NAGVMQNPRHLVRRRGQEARLRCSPMKGHSHVYWYRQLPEEGLKFMVYLQKENIIDESGMPKERFSAEFPKEGPSILRIQQVVRGDSAAYFCASSPGGQETQYFGPGTRLLVL.